The present T cell receptor (beta chain) was sequenced within a study of blood T cell repertoires in COVID-19. The germline CDR1 and CDR2 sequences are LNHNV and YYDKDF (reference sequence). The length of the CDR3 is 14 residues. V shed 5 bases and J 2 bases; nucleotides not matched to a gene: 6. Repertoires were generated with immunoSEQ multiplex PCR, while TCRdb's copy carries only in-frame clones and drops some. The table lists about 120,000 clones, 75% to 90% of them singletons. The TCR comes from a man between 65 and 80 years old with active or convalescent COVID-19. J is TRBJ2-7 and V is TRBV15; the match to TRBD2 covers 7 bases. Specimen: peripheral blood. The CDR3 loop reads CATSLGRGAYEQYF. DNA of the CDR3: TGTGCCACCAGCCTAGGCCGGGGGGCCTACGAGCAGTACTTC.